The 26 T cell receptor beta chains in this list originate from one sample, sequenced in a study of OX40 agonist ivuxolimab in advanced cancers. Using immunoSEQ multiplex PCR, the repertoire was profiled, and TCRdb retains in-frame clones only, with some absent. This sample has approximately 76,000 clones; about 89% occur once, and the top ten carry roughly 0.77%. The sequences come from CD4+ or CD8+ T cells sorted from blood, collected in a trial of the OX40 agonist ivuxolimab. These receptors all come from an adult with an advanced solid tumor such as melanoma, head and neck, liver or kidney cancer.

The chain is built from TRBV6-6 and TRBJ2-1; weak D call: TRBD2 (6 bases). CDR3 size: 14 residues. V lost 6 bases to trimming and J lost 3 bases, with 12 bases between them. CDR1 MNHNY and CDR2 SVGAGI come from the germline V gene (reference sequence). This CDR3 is CASRSGRDYNEQFF. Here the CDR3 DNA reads TGTGCCAGCAGGAGCGGGCGAGACTACAATGAGCAGTTCTTC.

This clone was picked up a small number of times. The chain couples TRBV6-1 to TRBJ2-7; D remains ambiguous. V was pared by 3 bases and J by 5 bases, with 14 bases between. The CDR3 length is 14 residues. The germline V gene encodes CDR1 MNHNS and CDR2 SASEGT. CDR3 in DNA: TGTGCCAGCAGTGAGTATCCCATCAAGCACGAGCAGTACTTC. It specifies CASSEYPIKHEQYF.

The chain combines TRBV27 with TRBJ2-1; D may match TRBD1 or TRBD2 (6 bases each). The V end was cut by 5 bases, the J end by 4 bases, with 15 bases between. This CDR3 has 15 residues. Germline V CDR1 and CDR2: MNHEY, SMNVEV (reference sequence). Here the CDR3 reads CASSRGGNLYNEQFF. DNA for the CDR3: TGTGCCAGCAGTCGAGGGGGGAACCTTTACAATGAGCAGTTCTTC.

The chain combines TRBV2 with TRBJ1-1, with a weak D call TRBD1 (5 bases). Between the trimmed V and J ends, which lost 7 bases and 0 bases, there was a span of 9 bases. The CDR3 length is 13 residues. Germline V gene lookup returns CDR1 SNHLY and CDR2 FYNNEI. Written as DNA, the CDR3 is TGTGCCAGCAAACGCAGGGTGAACACTGAAGCTTTCTTT. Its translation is CASKRRVNTEAFF. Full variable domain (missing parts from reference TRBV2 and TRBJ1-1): EPEVTQTPSHQVTQMGQEVILRCVPISNHLYFYWYRQILGQKVEFLVSFYNNEISEKSEIFDDQFSVERPDGSNFTLKIRSTKLEDSAMYFCASKRRVNTEAFFGQGTRLTVV.

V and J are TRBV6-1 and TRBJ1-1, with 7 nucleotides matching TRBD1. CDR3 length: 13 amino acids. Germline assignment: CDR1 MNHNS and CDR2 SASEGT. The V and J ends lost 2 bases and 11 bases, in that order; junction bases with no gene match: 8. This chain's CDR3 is CASSESGGIEAFF. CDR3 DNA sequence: TGTGCCAGCAGTGAATCAGGGGGAATAGAGGCTTTCTTT.

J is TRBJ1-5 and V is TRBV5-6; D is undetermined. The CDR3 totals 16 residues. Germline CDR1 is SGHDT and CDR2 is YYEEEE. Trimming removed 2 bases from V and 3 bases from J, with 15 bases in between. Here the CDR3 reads CASSFRNGRVNQPQHF. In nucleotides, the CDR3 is TGTGCCAGCAGCTTCCGGAACGGGAGGGTCAATCAGCCCCAGCATTTT.

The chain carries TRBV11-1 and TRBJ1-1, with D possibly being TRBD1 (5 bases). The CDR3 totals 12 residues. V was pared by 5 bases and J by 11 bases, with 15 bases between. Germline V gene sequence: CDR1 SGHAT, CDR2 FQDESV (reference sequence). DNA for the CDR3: TGTGCCAGCAGCCTCATTCAGGGACGTGCTTTCTTT. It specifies CASSLIQGRAFF.

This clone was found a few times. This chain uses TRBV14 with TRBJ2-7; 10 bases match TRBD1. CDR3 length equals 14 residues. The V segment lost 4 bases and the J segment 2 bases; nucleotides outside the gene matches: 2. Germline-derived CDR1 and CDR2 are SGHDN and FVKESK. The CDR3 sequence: CASSLGQGAYEQYF. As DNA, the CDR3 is TGTGCCAGCAGCCTTGGACAGGGGGCCTACGAGCAGTACTTC.

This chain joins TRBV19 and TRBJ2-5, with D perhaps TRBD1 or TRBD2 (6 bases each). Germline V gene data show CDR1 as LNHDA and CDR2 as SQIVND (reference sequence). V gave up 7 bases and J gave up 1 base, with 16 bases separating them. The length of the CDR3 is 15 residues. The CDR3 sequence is CASKGGQGPQETQYF. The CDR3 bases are TGTGCCAGTAAGGGGGGCCAGGGTCCCCAAGAGACCCAGTACTTC.

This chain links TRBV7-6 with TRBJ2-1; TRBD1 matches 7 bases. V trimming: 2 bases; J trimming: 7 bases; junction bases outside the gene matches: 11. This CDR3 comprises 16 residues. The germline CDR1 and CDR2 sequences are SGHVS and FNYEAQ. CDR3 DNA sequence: TGTGCCAGCAGCTTAAAATACAGGGGCCTGTTTAATGAGCAGTTCTTC. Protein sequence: CASSLKYRGLFNEQFF.

CDR3 in amino acids: CASSLDQDWTGKGYTF. As DNA, the CDR3 is TGTGCCAGCAGCTTAGATCAAGATTGGACAGGGAAAGGCTACACCTTC. V usage is TRBV11-2 and J usage is TRBJ1-2; TRBD1 matches 8 bases. CDR3 length: 16 amino acids. V was clipped by 0 bases and J by 8 bases; unmatched bases: 11. Germline V gives CDR1 SGHAT, CDR2 FQNNGV.

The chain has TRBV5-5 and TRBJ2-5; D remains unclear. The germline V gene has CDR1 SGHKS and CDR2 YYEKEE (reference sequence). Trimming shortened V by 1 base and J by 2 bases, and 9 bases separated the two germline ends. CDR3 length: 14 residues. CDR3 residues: CASSLLGPQETQYF. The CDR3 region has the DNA TGTGCCAGCAGCTTGTTAGGGCCTCAAGAGACCCAGTACTTC.

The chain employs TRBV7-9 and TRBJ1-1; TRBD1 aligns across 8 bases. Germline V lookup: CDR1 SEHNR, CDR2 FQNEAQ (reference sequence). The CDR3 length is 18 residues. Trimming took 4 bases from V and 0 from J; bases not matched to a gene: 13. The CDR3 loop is CASSSPPGTGIMNTEAFF. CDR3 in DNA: TGTGCCAGCAGCTCTCCCCCCGGGACAGGAATTATGAACACTGAAGCTTTCTTT.

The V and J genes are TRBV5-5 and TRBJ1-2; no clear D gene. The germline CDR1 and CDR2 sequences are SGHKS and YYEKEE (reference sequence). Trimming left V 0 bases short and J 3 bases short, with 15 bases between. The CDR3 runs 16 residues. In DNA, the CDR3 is TGTGCCAGCAGCTTGGAGTCGGCCAGAGGCTACTATGGCTACACCTTC. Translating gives CASSLESARGYYGYTF.

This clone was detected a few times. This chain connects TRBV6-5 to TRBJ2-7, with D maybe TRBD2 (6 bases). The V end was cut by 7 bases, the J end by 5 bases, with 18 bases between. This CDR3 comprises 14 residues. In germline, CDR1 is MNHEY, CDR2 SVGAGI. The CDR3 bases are TGTGCCAGCACGAGTGTGGGACTGGTAAACGAGCAGTACTTC. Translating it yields CASTSVGLVNEQYF.

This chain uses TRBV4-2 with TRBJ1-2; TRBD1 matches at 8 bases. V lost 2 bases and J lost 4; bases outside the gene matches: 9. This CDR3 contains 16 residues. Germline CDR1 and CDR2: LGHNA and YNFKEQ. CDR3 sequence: CASSQSEDRASYGYTF. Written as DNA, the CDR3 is TGTGCCAGCAGCCAATCGGAGGACAGGGCGTCCTATGGCTACACCTTC.

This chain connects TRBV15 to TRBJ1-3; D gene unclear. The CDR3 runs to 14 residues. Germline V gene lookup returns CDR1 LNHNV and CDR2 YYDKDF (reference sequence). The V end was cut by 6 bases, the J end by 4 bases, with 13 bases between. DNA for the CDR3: TGTGCCACCAGTCCTCGATATTCAGGAAACACCATATATTTT. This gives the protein CATSPRYSGNTIYF.

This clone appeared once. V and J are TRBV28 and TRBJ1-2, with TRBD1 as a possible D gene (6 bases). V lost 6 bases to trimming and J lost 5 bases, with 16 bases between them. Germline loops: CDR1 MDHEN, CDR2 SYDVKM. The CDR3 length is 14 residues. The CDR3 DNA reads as TGTGCCAGCAGCCCCGGGGGGCGGGGGTATGGCTACACCTTC. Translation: CASSPGGRGYGYTF.

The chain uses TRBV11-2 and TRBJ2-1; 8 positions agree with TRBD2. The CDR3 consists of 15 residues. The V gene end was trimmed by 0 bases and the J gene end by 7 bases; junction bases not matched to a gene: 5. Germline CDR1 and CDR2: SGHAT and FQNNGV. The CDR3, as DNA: TGTGCCAGCAGCTTAGATCATCGGGGGGGTAATGAGCAGTTCTTC. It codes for CASSLDHRGGNEQFF.

CDR3 protein: CASSKSGVSGTEAFF. The CDR3 DNA reads TGTGCCAGCAGCAAATCGGGGGTTAGCGGCACTGAAGCTTTCTTT. This rearrangement joins TRBV21-1 to TRBJ1-1. TRBV21-1 corresponds to a pseudogene. The CDR3 totals 15 residues.

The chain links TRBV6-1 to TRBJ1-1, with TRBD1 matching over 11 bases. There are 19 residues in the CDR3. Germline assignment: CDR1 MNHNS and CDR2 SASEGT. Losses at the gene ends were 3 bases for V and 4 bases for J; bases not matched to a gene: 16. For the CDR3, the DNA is TGTGCCAGCAGTGACCCACGTCGGACAGGGGGCCTGATTACCACTGAAGCTTTCTTT. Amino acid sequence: CASSDPRRTGGLITTEAFF.

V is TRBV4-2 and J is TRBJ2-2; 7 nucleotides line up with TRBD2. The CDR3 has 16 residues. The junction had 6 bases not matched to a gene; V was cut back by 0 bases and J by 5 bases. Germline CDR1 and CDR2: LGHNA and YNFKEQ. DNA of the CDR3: TGTGCCAGCAGCCAAGATCAAGTGGGAGGGACCGGGGAGCTGTTTTTT. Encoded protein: CASSQDQVGGTGELFF.

DNA of the CDR3: TGTGCCAGCAGCTTATCAGGCGGGAGAAGAATGAATGAGCAGTTCTTC. This codes for CASSLSGGRRMNEQFF. The V gene is TRBV7-2, the J gene TRBJ2-1, with 7 positions matching TRBD2. The CDR3 has 16 amino acids. Germline V gives CDR1 SGHTA, CDR2 FQGNSA. The V gene end was trimmed by 2 bases and the J gene end by 7 bases; junction bases not matched to a gene: 11.

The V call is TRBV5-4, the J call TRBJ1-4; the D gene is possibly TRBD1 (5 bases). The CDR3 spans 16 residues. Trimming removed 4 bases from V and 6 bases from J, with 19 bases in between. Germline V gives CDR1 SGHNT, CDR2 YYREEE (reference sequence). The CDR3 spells CASSLQGFRGDEKLFF. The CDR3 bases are TGTGCCAGCAGCCTCCAGGGATTTCGAGGTGATGAAAAACTGTTTTTT.

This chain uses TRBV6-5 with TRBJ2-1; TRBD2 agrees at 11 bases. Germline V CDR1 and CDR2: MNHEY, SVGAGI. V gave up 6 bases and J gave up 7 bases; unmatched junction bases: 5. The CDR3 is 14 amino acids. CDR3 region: CASRIAGGLNEQFF. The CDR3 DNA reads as TGTGCCAGCAGGATAGCGGGAGGGCTAAATGAGCAGTTCTTC.

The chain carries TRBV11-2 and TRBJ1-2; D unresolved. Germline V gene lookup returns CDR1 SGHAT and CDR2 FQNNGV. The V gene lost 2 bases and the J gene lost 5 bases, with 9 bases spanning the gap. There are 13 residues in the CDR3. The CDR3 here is CASSLNPSYGYTF. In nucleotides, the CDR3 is TGTGCCAGCAGCTTAAACCCCTCGTATGGCTACACCTTC.